A single TCR beta chain is shown here with its context. The sample comes from a study of OX40 agonist ivuxolimab in advanced cancers. Sequenced by immunoSEQ multiplex PCR; TCRdb stores in-frame clones only, minus some. Of about 64,000 clones in the sample, roughly four fifths were seen once. Sequencing was performed on CD4+ or CD8+ T cells sorted from blood, taken in a trial of the OX40 agonist ivuxolimab. The receptor's source is an adult with an advanced solid tumor such as melanoma, head and neck, liver or kidney cancer.

The CDR3 coding sequence is TGTGCCAGCAGCTTGGCCTCCCCCGCAGCCAGCTCCTACAATGAGCAGTTCTTC. This encodes CASSLASPAASSYNEQFF. The chain employs TRBV5-6 and TRBJ2-1; no clear D gene. With 0 bases removed from V and 0 bases from J, the gap between germline ends came to 16 bases. Germline CDR1 is SGHDT and CDR2 is YYEEEE. The CDR3 totals 18 residues. Using reference TRBV5-6 and TRBJ2-1 for the parts outside the CDR3, the full variable domain is DAGVTQSPTHLIKTRGQQVTLRCSPKSGHDTVSWYQQALGQGPQFIFQYYEEEERQRGNFPDRFSGHQFPNYSSELNVNALLLGDSALYLCASSLASPAASSYNEQFFGPGTRLTVL.